One T cell receptor beta chain is described in this entry. Per the study methods: Estimation of nucleated cell counts relied on the amplification of reference gene primers. TCRdb keeps only in-frame clones here, not all; method: immunoSEQ multiplex PCR. That table is the source of V, J and clone size, and D and trimming were worked out from the DNA. The repertoire holds 350,000 to 450,000 clones, with 91% as singletons. This entry comes from a study of blood T cell repertoires in COVID-19. Trimming took off 3 bases at V and 3 bases at J, with 12 bases between the two ends. The length of the CDR3 is 15 residues. Germline V gene sequence: CDR1 LNHDA, CDR2 SQIVND (reference sequence). Clinical history reported by participants formed the basis on which cohorts were assigned.

The source material was PBMCs or T cells enriched from blood (not recorded which). The source is a middle-aged woman who had been exposed to COVID-19. The rearrangement links TRBV19 to TRBJ2-1; TRBD2 might be the D (6 bases). CDR3 protein: CASSIPTGGYNEQFF. The CDR3, as DNA: TGTGCCAGTAGTATCCCAACCGGGGGCTACAATGAGCAGTTCTTC.